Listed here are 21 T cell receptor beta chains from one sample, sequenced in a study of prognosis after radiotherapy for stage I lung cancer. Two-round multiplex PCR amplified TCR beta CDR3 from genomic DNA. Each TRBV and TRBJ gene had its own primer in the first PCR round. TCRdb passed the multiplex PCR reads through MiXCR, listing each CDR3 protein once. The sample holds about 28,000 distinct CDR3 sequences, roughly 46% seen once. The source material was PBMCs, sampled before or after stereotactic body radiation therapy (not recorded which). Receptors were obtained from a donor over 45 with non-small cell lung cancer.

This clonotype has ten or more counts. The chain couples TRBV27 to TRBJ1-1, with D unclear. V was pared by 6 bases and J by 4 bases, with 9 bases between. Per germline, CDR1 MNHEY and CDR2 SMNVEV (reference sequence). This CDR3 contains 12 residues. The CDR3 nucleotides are TGTGCCAGCAGCAAGCTAGGCACTGAAGCTTTCTTT. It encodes CASSKLGTEAFF.

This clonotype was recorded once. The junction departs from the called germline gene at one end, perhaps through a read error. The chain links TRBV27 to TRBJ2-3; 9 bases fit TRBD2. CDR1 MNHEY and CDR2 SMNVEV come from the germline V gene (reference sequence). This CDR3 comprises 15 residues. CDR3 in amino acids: CAISPQGLATDAQYF. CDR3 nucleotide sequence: TGTGCCATCAGTCCCCAGGGACTAGCAACAGATGCGCAGTATTTT.

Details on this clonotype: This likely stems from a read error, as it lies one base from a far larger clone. In DNA form, the CDR3 reads TGTGCCAGCAGTGAAGGCCCAGCGGGAGGTGTGGCCAACGTCCTGACTTTC. Translated: CASSEGPAGGVANVLTF. This chain connects TRBV6-2 or TRBV6-3 to TRBJ2-6; the match to TRBD2 covers 9 bases. The CDR3 contains 17 residues. After removal of 5 bases from V and 6 bases from J, the junction contained 11 bases not matched to a gene. Germline V CDR1 and CDR2: MNHEY, SVGEGT.

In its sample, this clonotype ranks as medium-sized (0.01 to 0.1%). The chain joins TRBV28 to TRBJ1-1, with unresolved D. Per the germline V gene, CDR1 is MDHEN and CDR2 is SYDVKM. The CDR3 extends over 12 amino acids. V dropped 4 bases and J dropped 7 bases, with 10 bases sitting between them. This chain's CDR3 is CASSSSRGEAFF. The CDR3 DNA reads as TGTGCCAGCAGTTCTTCCCGGGGTGAAGCTTTCTTT. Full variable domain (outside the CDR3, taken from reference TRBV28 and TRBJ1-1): DVKVTQSSRYLVKRTGEKVFLECVQDMDHENMFWYRQDPGLGLRLIYFSYDVKMKEKGDIPEGYSVSREKKERFSLILESASTNQTSMYLCASSSSRGEAFFGQGTRLTVV.

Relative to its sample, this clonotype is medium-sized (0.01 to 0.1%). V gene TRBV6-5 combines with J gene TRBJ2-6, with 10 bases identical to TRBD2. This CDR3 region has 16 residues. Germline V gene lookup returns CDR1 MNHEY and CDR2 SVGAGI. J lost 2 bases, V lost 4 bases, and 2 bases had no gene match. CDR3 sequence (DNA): TGTGCCAGCAGTTCCGGGACTAGCGCTGGGGCCAACGTCCTGACTTTC. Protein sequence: CASSSGTSAGANVLTF.

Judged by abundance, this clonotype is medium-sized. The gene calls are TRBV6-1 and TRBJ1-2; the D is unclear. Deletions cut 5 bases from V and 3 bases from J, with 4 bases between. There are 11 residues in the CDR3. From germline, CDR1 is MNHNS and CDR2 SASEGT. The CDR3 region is CASSLDYGYTF. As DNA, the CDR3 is TGTGCCAGCAGTCTAGACTATGGCTACACCTTC.

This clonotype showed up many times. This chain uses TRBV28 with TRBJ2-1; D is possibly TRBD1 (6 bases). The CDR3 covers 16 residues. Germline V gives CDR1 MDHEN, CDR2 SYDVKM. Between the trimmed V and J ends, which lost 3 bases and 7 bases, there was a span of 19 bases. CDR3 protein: CASSFPTGRVGNEQFF. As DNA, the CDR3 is TGTGCCAGCAGTTTTCCCACAGGGAGAGTTGGGAATGAGCAGTTCTTC.

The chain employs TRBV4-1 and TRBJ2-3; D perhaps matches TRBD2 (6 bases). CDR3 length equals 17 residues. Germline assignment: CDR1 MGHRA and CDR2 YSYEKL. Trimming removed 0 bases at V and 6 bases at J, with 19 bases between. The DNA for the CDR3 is TGCGCCAGCAGCCAAGAGGAAACTAGCAGGGCAAGGGATACGCAGTATTTT. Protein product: CASSQEETSRARDTQYF.

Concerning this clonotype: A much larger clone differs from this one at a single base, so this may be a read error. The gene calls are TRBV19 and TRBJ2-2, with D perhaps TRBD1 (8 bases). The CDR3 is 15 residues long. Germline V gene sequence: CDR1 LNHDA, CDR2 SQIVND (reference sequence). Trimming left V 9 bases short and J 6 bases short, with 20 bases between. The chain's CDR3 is CARMYRGGFAGELFF. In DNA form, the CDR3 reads TGTGCCAGGATGTACAGGGGGGGATTCGCCGGGGAGCTGTTTTTT.

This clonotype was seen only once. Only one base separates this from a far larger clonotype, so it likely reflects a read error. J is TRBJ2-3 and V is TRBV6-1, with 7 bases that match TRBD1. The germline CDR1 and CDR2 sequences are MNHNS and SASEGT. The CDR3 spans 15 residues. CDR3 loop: CSSSYGQDSTDTQYF. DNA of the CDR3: TGTTCCAGCAGTTACGGACAGGATAGCACAGATACGCAGTATTTT.

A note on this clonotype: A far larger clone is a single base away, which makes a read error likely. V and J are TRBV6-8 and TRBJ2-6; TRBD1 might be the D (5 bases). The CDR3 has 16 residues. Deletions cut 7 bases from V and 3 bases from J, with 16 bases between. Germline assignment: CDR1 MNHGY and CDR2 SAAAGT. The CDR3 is CASNGRASYGANVLTF. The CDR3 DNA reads TGTGCCAGCAACGGCAGGGCCAGCTATGGGGCCAACGTCCTGACTTTC.

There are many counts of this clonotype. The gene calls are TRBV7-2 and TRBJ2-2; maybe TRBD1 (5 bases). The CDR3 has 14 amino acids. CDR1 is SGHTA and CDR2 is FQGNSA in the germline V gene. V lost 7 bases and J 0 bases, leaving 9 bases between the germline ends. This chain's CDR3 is CASILTANTGELFF. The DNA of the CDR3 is TGTGCCAGCATATTGACAGCGAACACCGGGGAGCTGTTTTTT.

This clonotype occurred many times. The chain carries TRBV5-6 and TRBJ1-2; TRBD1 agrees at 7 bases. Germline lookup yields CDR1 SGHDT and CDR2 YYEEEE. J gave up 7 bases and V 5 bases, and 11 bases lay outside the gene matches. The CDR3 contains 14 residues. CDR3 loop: CASRPRGQEVGYTF. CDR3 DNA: TGTGCCAGCAGGCCCAGAGGACAGGAAGTTGGCTACACCTTC.

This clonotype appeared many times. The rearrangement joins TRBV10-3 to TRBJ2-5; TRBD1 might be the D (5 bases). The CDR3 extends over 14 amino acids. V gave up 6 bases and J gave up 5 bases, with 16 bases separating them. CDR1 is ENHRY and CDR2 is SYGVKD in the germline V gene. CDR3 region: CAISFDDSVETQYF. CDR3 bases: TGTGCCATCAGCTTCGACGACAGCGTGGAGACCCAGTACTTC.

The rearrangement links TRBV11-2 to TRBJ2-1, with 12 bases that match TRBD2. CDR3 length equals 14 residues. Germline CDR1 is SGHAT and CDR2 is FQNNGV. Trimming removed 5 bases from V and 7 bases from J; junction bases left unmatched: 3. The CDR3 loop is CASSRTSGENEQFF. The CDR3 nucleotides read TGTGCCAGCAGCCGGACTAGCGGGGAGAATGAGCAGTTCTTC.

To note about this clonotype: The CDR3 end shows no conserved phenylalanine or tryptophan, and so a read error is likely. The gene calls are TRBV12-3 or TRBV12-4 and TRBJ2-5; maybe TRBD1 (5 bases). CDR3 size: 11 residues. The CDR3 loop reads CASRQQETQYL. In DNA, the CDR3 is TGTGCAAGTAGACAGCAAGAGACCCAGTACTTA.

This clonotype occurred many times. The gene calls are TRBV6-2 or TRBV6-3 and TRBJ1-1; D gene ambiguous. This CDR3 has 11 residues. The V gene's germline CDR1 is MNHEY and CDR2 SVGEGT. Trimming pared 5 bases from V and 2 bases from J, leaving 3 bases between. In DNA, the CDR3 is TGTGCCAGCAGTACCAACACTGAAGCTTTCTTT. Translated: CASSTNTEAFF.

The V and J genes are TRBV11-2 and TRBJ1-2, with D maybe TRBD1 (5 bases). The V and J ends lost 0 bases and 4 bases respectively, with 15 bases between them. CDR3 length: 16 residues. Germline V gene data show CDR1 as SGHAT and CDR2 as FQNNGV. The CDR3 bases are TGTGCCAGCAGCTTAGAGGTGTCCGGGGACGCCTATGGCTACACCTTC. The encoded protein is CASSLEVSGDAYGYTF.

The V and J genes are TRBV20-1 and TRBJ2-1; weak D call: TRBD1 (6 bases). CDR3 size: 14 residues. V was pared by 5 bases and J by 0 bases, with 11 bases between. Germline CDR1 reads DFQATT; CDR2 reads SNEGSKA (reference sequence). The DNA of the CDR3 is TGCAGTGCTGGCACAGGGAGCTCCTACAATGAGCAGTTCTTC. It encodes CSAGTGSSYNEQFF.

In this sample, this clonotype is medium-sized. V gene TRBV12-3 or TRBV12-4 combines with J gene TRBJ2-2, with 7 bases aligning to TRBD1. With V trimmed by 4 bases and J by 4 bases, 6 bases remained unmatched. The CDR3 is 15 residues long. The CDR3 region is CASSSGQTSTGELFF. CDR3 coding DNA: TGTGCCAGCAGTTCGGGACAGACGAGCACCGGGGAGCTGTTTTTT.

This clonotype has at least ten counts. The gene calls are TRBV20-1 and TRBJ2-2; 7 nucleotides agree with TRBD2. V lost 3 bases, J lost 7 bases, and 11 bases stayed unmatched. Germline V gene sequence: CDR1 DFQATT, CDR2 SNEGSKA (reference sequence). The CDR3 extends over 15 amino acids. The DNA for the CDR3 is TGCAGTGCTAGTTCCGGCGGGAGCGGTAACGGGGAGCTGTTTTTT. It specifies CSASSGGSGNGELFF.